The 16 T cell receptor beta chains below all came from one sample that was sequenced in a study of cytomegalovirus exposure and HLA in healthy donors. TCRdb's table, derived via immunoSEQ multiplex PCR, lists solely in-frame clones and lacks some. Of 120,000 or so clones listed, about 84% were seen once; the top ten hold roughly 5%. The source material was PBMCs. Receptors were obtained from a young man in good health and CMV-seronegative.

The rearrangement uses TRBV13 and TRBJ2-2; 7 bases map to TRBD2. Trimming took 5 bases from V and 4 from J; bases not matched to a gene: 7. The V gene's germline CDR1 is PRHDT and CDR2 FYEKMQ (reference sequence). There are 15 residues in the CDR3. CDR3 sequence: CASSRTSDRTGELFF. The CDR3 DNA reads as TGTGCCAGCAGCCGGACTAGTGATCGCACCGGGGAGCTGTTTTTT.

This clone has only a few counts. The chain employs TRBV11-3 and TRBJ2-3; TRBD2 matches at 10 bases. The ends lost 2 bases at V and 1 base at J; junction bases unmatched: 3. CDR3 length: 16 residues. Germline V gives CDR1 SGHNT, CDR2 YENEEA. The DNA of the CDR3 is TGTGCCAGCAGCTTAAGCGGGGGGGCGGGCACAGATACGCAGTATTTT. This encodes CASSLSGGAGTDTQYF.

Here the CDR3 reads CAWSEGDTQYF. CDR3 sequence (DNA): TGTGCCTGGAGTGAGGGGGATACGCAGTATTTT. J is TRBJ2-3 and V is TRBV30; possibly TRBD1 for D (5 bases). With 1 base removed from V and 6 bases from J, the gap between germline ends came to 5 bases. This CDR3 has 11 residues. Looked up from germline, CDR1 is GTSNPN and CDR2 is SVGIG (reference sequence). The variable domain in full, with the rest retrieved from reference TRBV30 and TRBJ2-3, is SQTIHQWPATLVQPVGSPLSLECTVEGTSNPNLYWYRQAAGRGLQLLFYSVGIGQISSEVPQNLSASRPQDRQFILSSKKLLLSDSGFYLCAWSEGDTQYFGPGTRLTVL.

Turning to this clone: In the same sample, other DNA sequences code for this CDR3. V is TRBV7-6 and J is TRBJ2-2; D is unresolved. CDR3 length: 12 residues. Germline V gene data show CDR1 as SGHVS and CDR2 as FNYEAQ. V lost 2 bases to trimming and J lost 5 bases, with 3 bases between them. CDR3 sequence (DNA): TGTGCCAGCAGCTTATCAACCGGGGAGCTGTTTTTT. Protein product: CASSLSTGELFF.

V is TRBV21-1 and J is TRBJ2-1; whether TRBD2, the table's D call, matches the DNA was not checked. TRBV21-1 is annotated as a pseudogene. This CDR3 contains 14 residues. The CDR3 sequence is CASTRPLPPNEQFF. The CDR3 coding sequence is TGTGCCAGTACGCGCCCGCTACCCCCCAATGAGCAGTTCTTC.

The genes are TRBV7-6 and TRBJ2-1; D may be TRBD2 (6 bases). Germline CDR1 and CDR2: SGHVS and FNYEAQ. The CDR3 consists of 16 residues. V was clipped by 5 bases and J by 0 bases, with 14 bases between them. CDR3 amino acids: CASSPAGPGSYNEQFF. The CDR3, as DNA: TGTGCCAGCAGCCCCGCGGGACCGGGCTCCTACAATGAGCAGTTCTTC.

The rearrangement links TRBV18 to TRBJ1-4; TRBD1 matches at 7 bases. This CDR3 spans 15 amino acids. Trimming at V came to 3 bases and at J to 5 bases, leaving 6 bases not matched to a gene. The germline CDR1 and CDR2 sequences are KGHSH and LQKENI. CDR3 sequence reads: CASSPPDRRNEKLFF. The DNA of the CDR3 is TGTGCCAGCTCACCCCCGGACAGGAGGAATGAAAAACTGTTTTTT.

The chain uses TRBV28 and TRBJ1-5, with 9 positions matching TRBD1. Germline V gene lookup returns CDR1 MDHEN and CDR2 SYDVKM. Trimming at V came to 6 bases and at J to 1 base, leaving 4 bases not matched to a gene. CDR3 length: 15 residues. The CDR3 DNA reads as TGTGCCAGCAGGACGGACAGGGGAAGCAATCAGCCCCAGCATTTT. Translated: CASRTDRGSNQPQHF.

This sequence joins TRBV7-9 and TRBJ1-2; 10 nucleotides line up with TRBD1. In germline, CDR1 is SEHNR, CDR2 FQNEAQ (reference sequence). The CDR3 loop spans 14 amino acids. V trimming: 5 bases; J trimming: 2 bases; junction bases outside the gene matches: 2. The CDR3 bases are TGTGCCAGCAGCCGGACAGGGGGAAACTATGGCTACACCTTC. Its protein is CASSRTGGNYGYTF.

This chain uses TRBV19 with TRBJ2-7; 7 bases are a match to TRBD1. Per germline, CDR1 LNHDA and CDR2 SQIVND (reference sequence). V shed 5 bases, J shed 3 bases, and the junction held 7 bases outside the gene matches. CDR3 length equals 14 residues. This CDR3 is CASSLRTGDYEQYF. The CDR3 DNA reads as TGTGCCAGTAGTCTCAGGACAGGAGACTACGAGCAGTACTTC. Looking up the rest from reference TRBV19 and TRBJ2-7 gives the full variable domain: DGGITQSPKYLFRKEGQNVTLSCEQNLNHDAMYWYRQDPGQGLRLIYYSQIVNDFQKGDIAEGYSVSREKKESFPLTVTSAQKNPTAFYLCASSLRTGDYEQYFGPGTRLTVT.

The chain recombines TRBV6-1 with TRBJ2-7; 14 nucleotides agree with TRBD2. Losses at the gene ends were 6 bases for V and 3 bases for J; bases not matched to a gene: 1. Germline V gene data show CDR1 as MNHNS and CDR2 as SASEGT. The CDR3 sequence is 14 residues long. Here the CDR3 reads CASRGTSGSYEQYF. The DNA for the CDR3 is TGTGCCAGCAGGGGGACTAGCGGGAGCTACGAGCAGTACTTC.

This sequence joins TRBV6-5 and TRBJ1-2; 7 positions match TRBD1. V was clipped by 8 bases and J by 1 base; unmatched bases: 13. This CDR3 is 16 amino acids long. Per the germline V gene, CDR1 is MNHEY and CDR2 is SVGAGI. CDR3 amino acids: CASRLGGTGYNYGYTF. DNA of the CDR3: TGTGCCAGCCGTTTAGGGGGCACAGGGTATAACTATGGCTACACCTTC.

The chain employs TRBV5-1 and TRBJ2-5; 7 nucleotides align to TRBD1. With V trimmed by 4 bases and J by 5 bases, 11 bases remained unmatched. Germline assignment: CDR1 SGHRS and CDR2 YFSETQ. The CDR3 contains 15 residues. The chain's CDR3 is CASSPARGSLETQYF. CDR3 nucleotide sequence: TGCGCCAGCAGCCCTGCCAGGGGGAGTTTGGAGACCCAGTACTTC.

The chain is built from TRBV7-9 and TRBJ1-6, with 8 nucleotides matching TRBD1. V dropped 7 bases and J dropped 5; count of bases not matched to a gene: 4. The CDR3 has 14 amino acids. Germline V gene data show CDR1 as SEHNR and CDR2 as FQNEAQ (reference sequence). The CDR3 loop reads CASTRTGNNSPLHF. The CDR3 coding sequence is TGTGCCAGCACCCGGACAGGGAATAATTCACCCCTCCACTTT.

The chain uses TRBV4-1 and TRBJ2-5, with 12 bases matching TRBD1. The germline V gene has CDR1 MGHRA and CDR2 YSYEKL. There are 16 residues in the CDR3. V lost 5 bases, J lost 4 bases, and 8 bases stayed unmatched. The DNA of the CDR3 is TGCGCCAGCAGCAGCGGGACAGGGGGCTCAGGAGAGACCCAGTACTTC. It codes for CASSSGTGGSGETQYF.

The chain is built from TRBV5-4 and TRBJ2-3, with 14 bases lining up with TRBD2. This CDR3 spans 17 amino acids. Germline lookup yields CDR1 SGHNT and CDR2 YYREEE (reference sequence). V shed 3 bases, J shed 6 bases, and the junction held 9 bases outside the gene matches. Here the CDR3 reads CASSSPRLAGGGDTQYF. The DNA for the CDR3 is TGTGCCAGCAGCTCCCCCCGACTAGCGGGAGGGGGTGATACGCAGTATTTT.